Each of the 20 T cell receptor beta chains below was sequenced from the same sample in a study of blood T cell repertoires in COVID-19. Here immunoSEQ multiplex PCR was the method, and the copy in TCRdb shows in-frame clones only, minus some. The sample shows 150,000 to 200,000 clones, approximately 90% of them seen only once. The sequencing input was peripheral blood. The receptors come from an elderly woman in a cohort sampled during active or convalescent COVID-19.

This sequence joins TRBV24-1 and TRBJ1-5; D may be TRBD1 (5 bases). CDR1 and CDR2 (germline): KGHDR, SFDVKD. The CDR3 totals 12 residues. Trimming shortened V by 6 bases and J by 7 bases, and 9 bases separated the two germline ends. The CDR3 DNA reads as TGTGCCACCAGTCTAGGGGCCCAGCCCCAGCATTTT. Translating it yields CATSLGAQPQHF.

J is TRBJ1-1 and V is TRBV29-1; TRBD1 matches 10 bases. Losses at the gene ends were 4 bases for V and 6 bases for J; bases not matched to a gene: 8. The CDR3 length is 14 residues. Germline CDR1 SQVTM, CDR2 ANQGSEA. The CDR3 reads CSVGLGTGASEAFF. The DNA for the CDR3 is TGCAGCGTTGGGTTAGGGACAGGGGCCTCTGAAGCTTTCTTT. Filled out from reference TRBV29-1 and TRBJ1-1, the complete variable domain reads SAVISQKPSRDICQRGTSLTIQCQVDSQVTMMFWYRQQPGQSLTLIATANQGSEATYESGFVIDKFPISRPNLTFSTLTVSNMSPEDSSIYLCSVGLGTGASEAFFGQGTRLTVV.

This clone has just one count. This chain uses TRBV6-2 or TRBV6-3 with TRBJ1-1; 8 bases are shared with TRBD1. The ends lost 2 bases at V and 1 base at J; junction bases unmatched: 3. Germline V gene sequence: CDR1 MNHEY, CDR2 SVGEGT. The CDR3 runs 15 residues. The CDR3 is CASSYAGTGNTEAFF. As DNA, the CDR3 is TGTGCCAGCAGTTACGCCGGGACAGGGAACACTGAAGCTTTCTTT.

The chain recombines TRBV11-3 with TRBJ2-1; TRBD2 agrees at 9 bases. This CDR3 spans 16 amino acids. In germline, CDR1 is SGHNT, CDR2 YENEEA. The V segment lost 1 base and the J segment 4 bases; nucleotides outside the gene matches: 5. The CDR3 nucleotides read TGTGCCAGCAGCTTAGGGCTAGCGGGAATATACAATGAGCAGTTCTTC. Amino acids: CASSLGLAGIYNEQFF.

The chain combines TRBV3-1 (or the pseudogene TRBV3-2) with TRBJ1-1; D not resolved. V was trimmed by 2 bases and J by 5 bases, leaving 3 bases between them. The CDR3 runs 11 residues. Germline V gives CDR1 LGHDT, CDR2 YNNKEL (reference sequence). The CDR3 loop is CASSQSTEAFF. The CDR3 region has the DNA TGTGCCAGCAGCCAATCGACTGAAGCTTTCTTT.

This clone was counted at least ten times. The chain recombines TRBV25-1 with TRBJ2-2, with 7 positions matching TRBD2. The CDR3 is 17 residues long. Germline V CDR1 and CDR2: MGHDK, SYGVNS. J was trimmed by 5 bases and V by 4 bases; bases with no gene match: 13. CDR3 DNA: TGTGCCAGCAGTGTCTTAGGCGGGAGAAGGTTTACCGGGGAGCTGTTTTTT. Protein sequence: CASSVLGGRRFTGELFF.

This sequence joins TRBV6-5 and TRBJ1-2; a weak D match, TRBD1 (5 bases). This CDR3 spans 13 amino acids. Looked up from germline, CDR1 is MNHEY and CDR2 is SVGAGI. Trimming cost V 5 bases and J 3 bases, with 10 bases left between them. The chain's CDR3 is CASSRLTDYGYTF. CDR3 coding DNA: TGTGCCAGCAGTAGACTGACAGACTATGGCTACACCTTC.

The CDR3 reads CASSDTGQRRTYEQYV. Here the CDR3 DNA reads TGTGCCAGCAGTGACACCGGACAGCGCCGCACCTACGAGCAGTACGTC. The V and J genes are TRBV6-1 and TRBJ2-7; maybe TRBD1 (6 bases). There are 16 residues in the CDR3. Trimming removed 3 bases at V and 2 bases at J, with 17 bases between. Germline V gene lookup returns CDR1 MNHNS and CDR2 SASEGT.

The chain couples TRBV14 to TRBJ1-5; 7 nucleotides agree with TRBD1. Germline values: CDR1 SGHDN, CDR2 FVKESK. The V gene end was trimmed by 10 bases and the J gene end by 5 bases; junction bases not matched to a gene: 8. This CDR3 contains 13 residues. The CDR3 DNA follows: TGTGCCAATAACCGGGACAGAGATCAGCCCCAGCATTTT. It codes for CANNRDRDQPQHF.

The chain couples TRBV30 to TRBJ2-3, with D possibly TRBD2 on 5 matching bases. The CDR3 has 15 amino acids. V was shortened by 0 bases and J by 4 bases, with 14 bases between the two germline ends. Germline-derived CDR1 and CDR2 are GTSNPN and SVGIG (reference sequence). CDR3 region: CAWSVPSVRADTQYF. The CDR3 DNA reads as TGTGCCTGGAGTGTACCAAGTGTGAGGGCAGATACGCAGTATTTT. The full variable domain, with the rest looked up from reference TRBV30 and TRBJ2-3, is SQTIHQWPATLVQPVGSPLSLECTVEGTSNPNLYWYRQAAGRGLQLLFYSVGIGQISSEVPQNLSASRPQDRQFILSSKKLLLSDSGFYLCAWSVPSVRADTQYFGPGTRLTVL.

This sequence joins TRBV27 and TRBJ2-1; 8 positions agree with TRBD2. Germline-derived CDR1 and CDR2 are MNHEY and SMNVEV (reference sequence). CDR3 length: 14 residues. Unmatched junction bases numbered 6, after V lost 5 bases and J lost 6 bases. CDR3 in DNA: TGTGCCAGCAGTCCTACGACTAGCGCCAATGAGCAGTTCTTC. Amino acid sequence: CASSPTTSANEQFF.

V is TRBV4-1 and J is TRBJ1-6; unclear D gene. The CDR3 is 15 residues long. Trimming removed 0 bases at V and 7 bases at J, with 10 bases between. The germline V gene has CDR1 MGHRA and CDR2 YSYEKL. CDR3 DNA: TGCGCCAGCAGCCAAGAGCGAGGCGGGAATTCACCCCTCCACTTT. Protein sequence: CASSQERGGNSPLHF.

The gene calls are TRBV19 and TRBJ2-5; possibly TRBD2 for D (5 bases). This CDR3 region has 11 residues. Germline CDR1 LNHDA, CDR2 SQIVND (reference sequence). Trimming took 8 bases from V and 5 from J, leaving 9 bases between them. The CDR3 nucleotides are TGTGCCAGTGGGCCGGGGGAGACCCAGTACTTC. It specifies CASGPGETQYF.

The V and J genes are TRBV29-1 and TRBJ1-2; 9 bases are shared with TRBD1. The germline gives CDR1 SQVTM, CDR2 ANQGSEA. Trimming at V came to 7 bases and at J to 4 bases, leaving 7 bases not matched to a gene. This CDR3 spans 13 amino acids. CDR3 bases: TGCAGCGCAGACATGACAGGGGGCTATGGCTACACCTTC. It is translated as CSADMTGGYGYTF. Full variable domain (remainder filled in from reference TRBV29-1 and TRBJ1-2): SAVISQKPSRDICQRGTSLTIQCQVDSQVTMMFWYRQQPGQSLTLIATANQGSEATYESGFVIDKFPISRPNLTFSTLTVSNMSPEDSSIYLCSADMTGGYGYTFGSGTRLTVV.

In DNA form, the CDR3 reads TGCGCCAGCAGAGCGGGACACCTCACAAGGGATACGCAGTATTTT. It is translated as CASRAGHLTRDTQYF. This chain links TRBV10-1 with TRBJ2-3; weak D call: TRBD2 (7 bases). Germline values: CDR1 WNHNN, CDR2 SYGVQD (reference sequence). The CDR3 sequence is 15 residues long. With 6 bases removed from V and 6 bases from J, the gap between germline ends came to 19 bases.

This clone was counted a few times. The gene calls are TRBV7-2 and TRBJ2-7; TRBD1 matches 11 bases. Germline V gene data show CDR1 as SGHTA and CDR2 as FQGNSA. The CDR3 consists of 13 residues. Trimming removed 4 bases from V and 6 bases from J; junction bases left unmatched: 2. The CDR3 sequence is CASSWDRGFEQYV. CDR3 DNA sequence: TGTGCCAGCAGCTGGGACAGGGGGTTCGAGCAGTACGTC.

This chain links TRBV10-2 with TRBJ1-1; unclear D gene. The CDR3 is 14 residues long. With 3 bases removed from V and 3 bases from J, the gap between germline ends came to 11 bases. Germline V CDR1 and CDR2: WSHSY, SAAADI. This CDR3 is CASSDPGLYTEAFF. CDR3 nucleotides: TGCGCCAGCAGTGACCCAGGCTTGTACACTGAAGCTTTCTTT.

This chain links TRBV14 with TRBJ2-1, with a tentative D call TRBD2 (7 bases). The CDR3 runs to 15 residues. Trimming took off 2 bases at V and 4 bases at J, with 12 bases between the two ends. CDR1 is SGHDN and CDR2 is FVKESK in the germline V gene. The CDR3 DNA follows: TGTGCCAGCAGCCAAAGGGGGACTATTTACAATGAGCAGTTCTTC. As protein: CASSQRGTIYNEQFF.

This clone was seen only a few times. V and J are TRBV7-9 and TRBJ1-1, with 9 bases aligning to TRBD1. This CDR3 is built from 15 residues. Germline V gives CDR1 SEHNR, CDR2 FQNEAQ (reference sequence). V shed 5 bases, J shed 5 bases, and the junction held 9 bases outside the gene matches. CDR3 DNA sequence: TGTGCCAGCAGCCTAGAAACAGGGGGCGGGACTGAAGCTTTCTTT. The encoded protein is CASSLETGGGTEAFF.

CDR3 region: CASSPPDRGGNIQYF. The CDR3 region has the DNA TGTGCCAGCTCACCTCCGGACAGGGGAGGGAACATTCAGTACTTC. This chain uses TRBV18 with TRBJ2-4; TRBD1 agrees at 9 bases. J gave up 7 bases and V 3 bases, and 7 bases lay outside the gene matches. Germline-derived CDR1 and CDR2 are KGHSH and LQKENI. This CDR3 contains 15 residues.